In this sample, the clone carrying this T cell receptor (beta chain) turned up many times. Clinical symptoms, serum thyroxine, TRAb, thyroid ultrasound and orbital computed tomography informed diagnoses. CDR1 is SGHVS and CDR2 is FQNEAQ in the germline V gene. The CDR3 sequence is 14 residues long. J lost 5 bases, V lost 5 bases, and 4 bases had no gene match. Regions amplified from RNA transcripts were the TCR beta CDR3 regions. The HTBI primer set served for first-round RT-PCR of the TCR CDR3. From the multiplex PCR reads, TCRdb called clonotypes with MiXCR, one entry per CDR3 protein. The table lists about 640,000 distinct CDR3 sequences, around 13% of them singletons. These data originate in a study of T cells in Graves' hyperthyroidism and ophthalmopathy.

The sequence derives from a woman between 45 and 65 years old with Graves' ophthalmopathy. The V call is TRBV7-8, the J call TRBJ2-1, with 9 bases that match TRBD2. Sequenced sample: blood. CDR3 bases: TGTGCCAGCAGCATACTAGCGGGTGACAATGAGCAGTTCTTC. It encodes CASSILAGDNEQFF.